The rows below give T cell receptor beta chains drawn from one sample of a study of PD-1 blockade in mismatch repair-deficient tumors. Sequencing used immunoSEQ multiplex PCR; TCRdb keeps in-frame clones, though not all of them. The top ten hold roughly 12% of the sample, which has some 120,000 clones, 86% seen once. This specimen consisted of peripheral blood, obtained 44 weeks after starting pembrolizumab. The receptors shown here come from an adult with mismatch repair-deficient cancer. The CDR3 runs from the conserved cysteine through the conserved F or W. The order of the fields is J gene, CDR3 length, D gene, V gene, clone size, CDR3 protein, CDR3 DNA. The D gene is left open where the match is weak. The listing skips clone size in some rows; elsewhere it reads once, few, many or a size class.

>TRBJ2-3|18|TRBD2|TRBV23-1|.
CASSQHSTSGASTDTQYF
TGCGCCAGCAGTCAACACTCGACTAGCGGGGCTAGCACAGATACGCAGTATTTT
>TRBJ2-1|13|.|TRBV28|.
CASSFSSYNEQFF
TGTGCCAGCAGTTTTAGTAGTTACAATGAGCAGTTCTTC
>TRBJ2-1|12|.|TRBV10-2|.
CATRLGGNEQFF
TGCGCCACCCGACTAGGTGGGAATGAGCAGTTCTTC
>TRBJ1-4|16|.|TRBV7-8|.
CASSIAPVSGWEKLFF
TGTGCCAGCAGCATCGCACCAGTAAGCGGTTGGGAAAAACTGTTTTTT
>TRBJ1-1|11|.|TRBV30|.
CAWSAGTLAFF
TGTGCCTGGAGCGCGGGGACCTTGGCTTTCTTT
>TRBJ2-7|15|TRBD1|TRBV28|.
CASSSPGQGLGEQYF
TGTGCCAGCAGTTCCCCGGGACAGGGGTTGGGTGAGCAGTACTTC
>TRBJ2-7|17|.|TRBV5-1|.
CASSLEQPRHLSWEQYF
TGCGCCAGCAGCTTGGAGCAACCGAGGCACCTATCGTGGGAGCAGTACTTC
>TRBJ2-5|14|.|TRBV11-2|.
CASSRDNHQETQYF
TGTGCCAGCAGTCGAGACAACCATCAAGAGACCCAGTACTTC
>TRBJ1-5|15|.|TRBV6-5|.
CASSYGAGSNQPQHF
TGTGCCAGCAGTTACGGGGCGGGTAGCAATCAGCCCCAGCATTTT
>TRBJ1-1|14|.|TRBV6-6|.
CASSYKQLNTEAFF
TGTGCCAGCAGTTACAAACAGCTGAACACTGAAGCTTTCTTT
>TRBJ1-4|15|.|TRBV2|.
CASRPPGRTNEKLFF
TGTGCCAGCAGGCCCCCGGGGAGAACTAATGAAAAACTGTTTTTT
>TRBJ2-1|15|.|TRBV6-5|.
CASSYGRGVSNEQFF
TGTGCCAGCAGTTACGGCAGGGGGGTTTCCAATGAGCAGTTCTTC
>TRBJ2-1|15|TRBD2|TRBV5-1|.
CASSLTASGYNEQFF
TGCGCCAGCAGCTTGACGGCTAGCGGATACAATGAGCAGTTCTTC
>TRBJ2-2|15|.|TRBV4-3|.
CASSQDLSITGELFF
TGCGCCAGCAGCCAAGATTTAAGTATCACCGGGGAGCTGTTTTTT
>TRBJ2-3|17|.|TRBV21-1|.
CASTYLGGRGRTDTQYF
TGTGCCAGCACTTATCTAGGGGGAAGGGGAAGGACAGATACGCAGTATTTT
>TRBJ2-2|13|.|TRBV5-3|once
CARRPRNTGELFF
TGTGCCAGAAGACCTAGGAACACCGGGGAGCTGTTTTTT
>TRBJ2-1|13|.|TRBV30|.
CAWSRSSYNEQFF
TGTGCCTGGTCGCGGAGCTCCTACAATGAGCAGTTCTTC
>TRBJ2-7|13|TRBD2|TRBV19|.
CASSPGLGGEQYF
TGTGCCAGTAGTCCGGGACTAGGGGGCGAGCAGTACTTC
>TRBJ2-7|13|.|TRBV4-1|.
CASSPWRGNEQYF
TGCGCCAGCAGCCCATGGCGAGGGAACGAGCAGTACTTC
>TRBJ2-7|15|TRBD2|TRBV4-3|.
CASSQVAGDSYEQYF
TGCGCCAGCAGCCAAGTAGCGGGGGACTCCTACGAGCAGTACTTC
>TRBJ2-1|14|TRBD1|TRBV18|once
CASSPTGGKDEQFF
TGTGCCAGCTCACCCACAGGGGGTAAGGATGAGCAGTTCTTC
>TRBJ2-7|13|TRBD1|TRBV6-1|once
CASSRDREDEQYF
TGTGCCAGCAGTAGAGACAGGGAAGACGAGCAGTACTTC
>TRBJ1-3|14|.|TRBV5-1|.
CASRVTASGNTIYF
TGCGCCAGCAGGGTGACAGCCTCTGGAAACACCATATATTTT
>TRBJ2-7|15|TRBD1|TRBV6-5|.
CAIRDPQGTYYEQYF
TGTGCCATCAGAGACCCACAGGGGACCTACTACGAGCAGTACTTC
>TRBJ2-3|16|TRBD2|TRBV19|.
CASSTIAGEGSDTQYF
TGTGCCAGTAGTACAATAGCGGGAGAAGGGTCAGATACGCAGTATTTT
>TRBJ2-7|14|TRBD1|TRBV5-1|.
CASSSRTGSYEQYF
TGCGCCAGCAGCTCGAGGACAGGGTCCTACGAGCAGTACTTC
>TRBJ2-7|15|.|TRBV11-2|.
CASSNYRGGSYEQYF
TGTGCCAGCAGCAACTACAGGGGGGGGTCCTACGAGCAGTACTTC
>TRBJ2-5|16|.|TRBV7-9|.
CASSLAPVQGSETQYF
TGTGCCAGCAGCTTAGCCCCCGTACAGGGTTCCGAGACCCAGTACTTC
>TRBJ1-1|17|.|TRBV7-2|.
CASKSRAVANLYTEAFF
TGTGCCAGCAAGAGCCGAGCCGTGGCCAATCTTTACACTGAAGCTTTCTTT
>TRBJ2-4|14|TRBD1|TRBV2|once
CASRGQGGKNIQYF
TGTGCCAGCAGAGGACAGGGGGGCAAAAACATTCAGTACTTC
>TRBJ2-1|14|.|TRBV11-2|.
CASSLGLPRDGKFF
TGTGCCAGCAGCTTAGGTCTTCCCCGGGACGGTAAGTTCTTC
>TRBJ2-7|15|.|TRBV28|once
CASSDRTESPYEQYF
TGTGCCAGCAGTGATCGGACAGAATCCCCCTACGAGCAGTACTTC
>TRBJ2-7|14|.|TRBV6-1|.
CASRAPGGGNEQYF
TGTGCCAGCAGGGCTCCCGGGGGTGGAAACGAGCAGTACTTC
>TRBJ2-7|15|.|TRBV6-6|.
CASRIGGDVGYEQYF
TGTGCCAGCAGAATAGGGGGAGATGTTGGCTACGAGCAGTACTTC
>TRBJ1-5|16|.|TRBV2|.
CASSEALEGWSQPQHF
TGTGCCAGCAGTGAAGCGCTGGAGGGTTGGAGTCAGCCCCAGCATTTT
>TRBJ2-5|12|.|TRBV7-9|.
CASSFPAETQYF
TGTGCCAGCAGCTTTCCCGCAGAGACCCAGTACTTC
>TRBJ2-7|15|TRBD2|TRBV18|few
CASSRGGAGDREQYF
TGTGCCAGCTCACGCGGAGGAGCGGGAGATAGAGAGCAGTACTTC
>TRBJ1-5|14|TRBD1|TRBV6-1|once
CASRSTGGTQPQHF
TGTGCCAGCCGGTCCACAGGGGGTACTCAGCCCCAGCATTTT
>TRBJ2-1|18|TRBD2|TRBV18|.
CASSPLAGGQGSYNEQFF
TGTGCCAGCTCACCACTAGCGGGAGGCCAGGGTTCCTACAATGAGCAGTTCTTC